This T cell receptor (beta chain) is drawn from a study of neurological immune-mediated disorders. TCRdb itself ran the 5' RACE reads through MiXCR, one entry per CDR3 protein. Of 25,000 to 35,000 distinct CDR3 sequences listed, about 16% are singletons. Germline CDR1 MNHNS, CDR2 SASEGT. CDR3 length: 14 residues. V lost 3 bases and J lost 3, with 12 bases in between. As healthy controls, volunteers from a blood bank in Maryland, USA, were used. Study-wide points: Healthy controls had more TCR clonal expansion than multiple sclerosis, which showed the least, whereas HTLV-1-associated myelopathy showed the most.

This clonotype has ten or more counts. Its matching antigen is unknown. Input material: PBMCs. The rearrangement uses TRBV6-1 and TRBJ2-7, with D maybe TRBD2 (5 bases). The receptor was isolated from a man between 65 and 85 years old in good health. CDR3 bases: TGTGCCAGCAGTGATCTTCCGGGGTTCTACGAGCAGTACTTC. It is translated as CASSDLPGFYEQYF.